What follows are 7 T cell receptor beta chains derived from one specimen sequenced in a study of blood T cell repertoires in COVID-19. The data were produced by immunoSEQ multiplex PCR, yet TCRdb's version contains in-frame clones alone and is incomplete. The sample has about 130,000 clones; 75% to 90% are singletons. The sample consisted of peripheral blood. The receptors here all came from a woman of 80 years or more with COVID-19, enrolled during active disease.

This chain links TRBV27 with TRBJ1-1; TRBD1 aligns across 9 bases. This CDR3 region has 16 residues. Unmatched junction bases numbered 9, after V lost 6 bases and J lost 1 base. Germline V CDR1 and CDR2: MNHEY, SMNVEV (reference sequence). Here the CDR3 reads CASSSWSTGGNTEAFF. CDR3 coding DNA: TGTGCCAGCAGCTCCTGGTCGACAGGGGGGAACACTGAAGCTTTCTTT.

The DNA for the CDR3 is TGCAGCGCCTCTACGGCAGGGGTATCGGTAGGGGCCAACGTCCTGACTTTC. Translation gives CSASTAGVSVGANVLTF. This chain connects TRBV29-1 to TRBJ2-6; the D gene is possibly TRBD1 (6 bases). This CDR3 has 17 amino acids. Germline-derived CDR1 and CDR2 are SQVTM and ANQGSEA. Trimming removed 7 bases at V and 4 bases at J, with 23 bases between.

The chain combines TRBV19 with TRBJ2-3; TRBD2 agrees at 14 bases. J was trimmed by 5 bases and V by 6 bases; bases with no gene match: 10. The CDR3 contains 17 residues. Germline CDR1 LNHDA, CDR2 SQIVND (reference sequence). For the CDR3, the DNA is TGTGCCAGTAGGGGCTCGGGACTAGCGGGAGCAAGAGATACGCAGTATTTT. It codes for CASRGSGLAGARDTQYF.

This clone was picked up a small number of times. V gene TRBV10-3 combines with J gene TRBJ2-1, with 7 positions matching TRBD1. The CDR3 runs 14 residues. J gave up 9 bases and V 4 bases, and 9 bases lay outside the gene matches. Germline CDR1 is ENHRY and CDR2 is SYGVKD. The CDR3 protein is CAISGTGERGEQFF. The DNA for the CDR3 is TGTGCCATCAGTGGTACAGGGGAGAGGGGTGAGCAGTTCTTC.

On this clone itself: Compared with germline, one end of the junction differs, possibly owing to a read error. V and J are TRBV5-4 and TRBJ1-6; a possible D gene is TRBD1 (6 bases). There are 15 residues in the CDR3. Per the germline V gene, CDR1 is SGHNT and CDR2 is YYREEE (reference sequence). In DNA, the CDR3 is TGTGCCAACAGCAAGGACAGCGAGAATAATTCACCCCTCCACTTT. Translating gives CANSKDSENNSPLHF.

This clone was counted a few times. This chain joins TRBV2 and TRBJ1-5; the D is unclear. Germline CDR1 SNHLY, CDR2 FYNNEI. V was cut by 6 bases and J by 4 bases, with 13 bases left in between. This CDR3 is built from 14 residues. The CDR3 sequence is CASRLREGNQPQHF. The CDR3 DNA follows: TGTGCCAGCAGATTAAGGGAGGGTAATCAGCCCCAGCATTTT.

This clone was picked up a small number of times. The chain joins TRBV12-2 to TRBJ2-5; no DNA check was done on the table's D call, TRBD2. TRBV12-2 is termed a pseudogene. The CDR3 totals 17 residues. The CDR3 reads CASRLVVLASRRETQYF. As DNA, the CDR3 is TGTGCAAGTCGCTTAGTGGTTTTGGCTAGCCGGCGGGAGACCCAGTACTTC.